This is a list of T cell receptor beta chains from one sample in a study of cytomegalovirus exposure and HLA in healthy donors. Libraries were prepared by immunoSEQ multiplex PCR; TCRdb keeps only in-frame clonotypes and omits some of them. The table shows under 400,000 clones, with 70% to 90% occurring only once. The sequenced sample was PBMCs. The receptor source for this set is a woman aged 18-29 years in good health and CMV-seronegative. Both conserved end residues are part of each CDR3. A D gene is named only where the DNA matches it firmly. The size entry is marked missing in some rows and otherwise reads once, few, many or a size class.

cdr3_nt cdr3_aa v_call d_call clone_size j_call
TGTGCCAGCAGCTTACGGACAGGGGCAGAGACCCAGTACTTC CASSLRTGAETQYF TRBV7-6 TRBD1 - TRBJ2-5
TGTGCCAGCAGCTCCGTCGGGTCCGACACAGATACGCAGTATTTT CASSSVGSDTDTQYF TRBV7-3 - - TRBJ2-3
TGTGCCTGGAATGCCGGGACACCGAATCAGCCCCAGCATTTT CAWNAGTPNQPQHF TRBV30 - few TRBJ1-5
TGTGCCAGCCCAGGGACTAGCGGGGCCCCCTACGAGCAGTACTTC CASPGTSGAPYEQYF TRBV6-1 TRBD2 - TRBJ2-7
TGTGCCAGCAGTACCCGACAGGGGGTGTACGAGCAGTACTTC CASSTRQGVYEQYF TRBV6-1 TRBD1 - TRBJ2-7
TGTGCCAGCAGTTTGCCTGGACTAGCGGTATCCTACAATGAGCAGTTCTTC CASSLPGLAVSYNEQFF TRBV28 TRBD2 - TRBJ2-1
TGTGCCAGCTCACCCGGGACAGGGGGCCCGCAGTACTTC CASSPGTGGPQYF TRBV18 TRBD1 - TRBJ2-7
TGTGCCAGCAGCCCGGCGGGGGGGGGAGCTTTCTTT CASSPAGGGAFF TRBV7-8 - - TRBJ1-1
TGTGCCAGTAGAGCGGACAGTTATAATTCACCCCTCCACTTT CASRADSYNSPLHF TRBV19 - - TRBJ1-6
TGTGCCAGCGCCCAGACGGCAGGGAACACCGGGGAGCTGTTTTTT CASAQTAGNTGELFF TRBV7-8 - - TRBJ2-2
TGTGCCAGCAGCTTGGCCCGACAGTTTTTCACAGATACGCAGTATTTT CASSLARQFFTDTQYF TRBV5-6 - once TRBJ2-3
TGTGCCAGCAGCGTACTATGGGGACAGGGAACCGGGGAGCTGTTTTTT CASSVLWGQGTGELFF TRBV9 TRBD1 - TRBJ2-2
TGTGCCACCGCGGAGGGACTAGCGGGAACCTACGAGCAGTACTTC CATAEGLAGTYEQYF TRBV28 TRBD2 few TRBJ2-7
TGTGCCAGCAGTGCACTTGAAACAGGGGGAAGCACCGGGGAGCTGTTTTTT CASSALETGGSTGELFF TRBV6-4 TRBD1 - TRBJ2-2
TGTGCCAGCAGTTTATCATCGGCGGGAAAACTGTTTTTT CASSLSSAGKLFF TRBV28 - - TRBJ1-4
TGTGCCAGCATCTCCGCAGGGGTGATCACTGAAGCTTTCTTT CASISAGVITEAFF TRBV28 - - TRBJ1-1
TGTGCCAGCAGCGTAGGGAGCGGGGGGAGCAATGAGCAGTTCTTC CASSVGSGGSNEQFF TRBV9 TRBD2 - TRBJ2-1
TGTGCCAGCAGTGAAGCAGGGGAGGACGAGCAGTACTTC CASSEAGEDEQYF TRBV6-1 - - TRBJ2-7
TGTGCCAGCAGGGCGGGACTTACCTACGAGCAGTACTTC CASRAGLTYEQYF TRBV6-6 - - TRBJ2-7
TGCGCCAGCAGCCTCAGCTCTACGGGCAGGGACGAGCAGTACTTC CASSLSSTGRDEQYF TRBV4-1 - - TRBJ2-7
TGCGCCAGCAGCTTGGGACAGGGGGCCTCTAACTATGGCTACACCTTC CASSLGQGASNYGYTF TRBV5-1 TRBD1 - TRBJ1-2
TGTGCCAGCAGCCCTCGGTGGTTGAGTGGAAACACCATATATTTT CASSPRWLSGNTIYF TRBV28 - - TRBJ1-3
TGTGCCAGCAGCTTGGGCAGGGTGGATCAGCCCCAGCATTTT CASSLGRVDQPQHF TRBV5-6 - - TRBJ1-5
TGTGCCTGGAGTGTTGCCCCCCGACTAGCGGGAGTCATCGAGCAGTACTTC CAWSVAPRLAGVIEQYF TRBV30 TRBD2 - TRBJ2-7
TGTGCCAGCAGCTTAGAAGGGACAGGGGCCTACGAGCAGTACTTC CASSLEGTGAYEQYF TRBV11-2 TRBD1 - TRBJ2-7
TGCGCCAGCAGCTTGGTGGCAGGGGTTGTATCGAACACTGAAGCTTTCTTT CASSLVAGVVSNTEAFF TRBV5-1 - once TRBJ1-1